The T cell receptor beta chain under discussion was sequenced for a study of vaccination and CD4 T cells after COVID-19. For the study at large: Median draw time for post-COVID samples was 80 to 110 days post-diagnosis (range 35 to 161). Stimulation of the cells used overlapping spike peptide pools from SARS-CoV-2 and from the common cold coronaviruses HCoV-NL63, HCoV-OC43 and HCoV-229E.

Sequencing of DNA taken from cultured CD4+ T cells relied on the Oncomine TCR Beta short-read assay. In TCRdb, the PCR reads were re-called with MiXCR into one record per CDR3 protein. The sample has approximately 24,000 distinct CDR3 sequences; 64% are singletons. Treatment meaning: 10-day PBMC culture with coronavirus spike peptide pools or control peptides (ViraFEST assay). Germline loops: CDR1 SGHTA, CDR2 FQGTGA. Trimming at V came to 5 bases and at J to 2 bases, leaving 6 bases not matched to a gene. The CDR3 spans 15 residues. Points on this clonotype: Its antigen is unidentified.

This receptor was identified in a human donor who had recovered from COVID-19. The sequencing input was CD4+ T cells from blood, cultured in vitro. The J gene is TRBJ2-3, the V gene TRBV7-3; 8 positions match TRBD1. This chain's CDR3 is CASSLRQGTTDTQYF. The CDR3 bases are TGTGCCAGCAGCCTTAGACAGGGGACCACAGATACGCAGTATTTT. The full variable domain, its missing parts supplied by reference TRBV7-3 and TRBJ2-3, is GAGVSQTPSNKVTEKGKYVELRCDPISGHTALYWYRQSLGQGPEFLIYFQGTGAADDSGLPNDRFFAVRPEGSVSTLKIQRTERGDSAVYLCASSLRQGTTDTQYFGPGTRLTVL.